The source of this T cell receptor (beta chain) is a study of identical twins. Notes on the study in general: Cross-sectional statistics, not tracking of the same donors, supported the conclusions. Models underestimated out-of-frame TCR alpha sharing in monozygotic twins. Twins' excess sharing was less marked for out-of-frame beta sequences.

Germline CDR1 reads SGHRS; CDR2 reads YFSETQ. The CDR3 sequence is 13 residues long. TCRdb reanalysed the 5' RACE reads using MiXCR and keeps one entry per CDR3 protein. Of 1.5 million to 2 million distinct CDR3 sequences listed, about 32% were seen once; the top ten hold 0.25% to 0.3%. In every case, the donor was a healthy Caucasian. This clonotype was found many times. Its specificity is not known. The junction does not match germline at one end; this may be a read error. Sequencing used cord blood. The V and J genes are TRBV5-1 and TRBJ2-7; D is unresolved. The receptor was derived from a newborn girl in good health. The DNA of the CDR3 is TGTGCCAGCAGCTTAGACGTCTCCTACGAGCAGTACTTC. Its protein is CASSLDVSYEQYF.